This T cell receptor (beta chain) was sequenced for a study of human T cells and chemical hapten exposure. The study, taken as a whole, reports: Unchanged with DPC sensitization were TCRs above 1 in 1000 frequency.

Germline CDR1 reads LNHDA; CDR2 reads SQIVND (reference sequence). The V end was cut by 3 bases, the J end by 5 bases, with 7 bases between. The CDR3 contains 13 residues. Total RNA extraction was carried out from unfractionated whole blood. The library gave individual cDNA molecules unique molecular identifiers. Original analysis: Sample-level TCR yields exhibited a median of approximately 88,000, with a range of about 20,000 to 750,000. One entry per CDR3 protein results from TCRdb running MiXCR on the reads. In this record, the V and J calls reflect TCRdb's handling and not the investigators' own analysis. The sample includes roughly 120,000 distinct CDR3 sequences, over 6.5% of them seen just once. This clonotype was recorded many times. Its antigen is not identified.

Sequencing was performed on whole blood. The sequence was collected from a human donor in good health. Some clones in this sample may be carry-over from other donors' samples. V usage is TRBV19 and J usage is TRBJ2-2; D gene uncertain. The chain's CDR3 is CASSIGKTGELFF. CDR3 bases: TGTGCCAGTAGTATTGGGAAAACCGGGGAGCTGTTTTTT.